This record looks at one T cell receptor (beta chain) sequence and its context. The data stem from a study of shared clonotypes between healthy human individuals. CDR1 is SGHKS, CDR2 YYEKEE, per germline (reference sequence). V lost 4 bases to trimming and J lost 0 bases, with 10 bases between them. The CDR3 has 15 residues. Clones were read by immunoSEQ multiplex PCR, and TCRdb kept only the in-frame ones, dropping some. The sample includes about a million clones, approximately 80% of them seen just once. Sequenced input: memory CD4+ T cells from PBMCs. Subset described: CD45RA-negative fraction. This clonotype originated in a man between 18 and 35 years old in good health. Some clones in this sample may be carry-over from other donors' samples. V usage is TRBV5-5 and J usage is TRBJ1-4; D is perhaps TRBD1 (5 bases). This chain's CDR3 is CASSRGAPTNEKLFF. Written as DNA, the CDR3 is TGTGCCAGCAGCCGAGGGGCTCCAACTAATGAAAAACTGTTTTTT.